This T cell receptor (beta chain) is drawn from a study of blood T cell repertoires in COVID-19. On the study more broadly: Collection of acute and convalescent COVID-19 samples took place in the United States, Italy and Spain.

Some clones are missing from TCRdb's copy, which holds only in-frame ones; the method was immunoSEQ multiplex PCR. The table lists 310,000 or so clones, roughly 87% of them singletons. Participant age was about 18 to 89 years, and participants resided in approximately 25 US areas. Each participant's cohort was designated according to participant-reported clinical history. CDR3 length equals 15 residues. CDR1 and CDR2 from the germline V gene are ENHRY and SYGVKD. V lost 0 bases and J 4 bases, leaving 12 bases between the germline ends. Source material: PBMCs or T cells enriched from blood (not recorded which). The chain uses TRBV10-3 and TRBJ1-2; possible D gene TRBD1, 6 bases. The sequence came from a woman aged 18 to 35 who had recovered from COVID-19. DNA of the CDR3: TGTGCCATCAGTGAGTCGGAATGGGGGCTCTATGGCTACACCTTC. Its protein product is CAISESEWGLYGYTF.